This paragraph covers one T cell receptor (beta chain) sequence. The antigen remains unidentified. This entry belongs to a study of shared clonotypes between healthy human individuals. Study summary: CD8 memory received one plate per donor, CD8 naive two, CD4 memory three and CD4 naive three. Study observations and caveats: With several donors compared, about 5.2% of naive CD4 clonotypes were shared.

The CDR3 has 14 amino acids. The ends were cut back, 2 bases at V and 2 bases at J, with 13 bases in the middle. The germline gives CDR1 GTSNPN, CDR2 SVGIG (reference sequence). Tens of thousands of T cell genomes (around 0.2 ug DNA) went into each sorted-subset replicate. TCRdb keeps only in-frame clones here, not all; method: immunoSEQ multiplex PCR. The sample has about 1.4 million clones, around 97% seen once. V usage is TRBV30 and J usage is TRBJ2-7; D remains ambiguous. Sequencing used naive CD4+ T cells sorted from blood. The subset is: CD45RA+ positively selected. This TCR was recovered from a man under 40 in good health. The CDR3 loop is CAWSIRGPAYEQYF. CDR3 DNA sequence: TGTGCCTGGAGTATCCGAGGACCCGCCTACGAGCAGTACTTC.